This T cell receptor beta chain was profiled in a study of shared clonotypes between healthy human individuals. V lost 2 bases and J lost 8, with 4 bases in between. This CDR3 region has 10 residues. CDR1 and CDR2 from the germline V gene are DFQATT and SNEGSKA (reference sequence). Study-wide findings and caveats: Large depth notwithstanding, sorted-subset sequencing proved incomplete by rarefaction. Sharing across four donors was highest in naive CD4 (around 5%) and lowest in memory CD8 (around 0.4%). When compared with the clonotypes that were shared by all four sorted-subset donors, the non-shared clonotypes turned out to have lower generation probabilities.

For this clone: Its antigen is as yet unknown.

Libraries were prepared by immunoSEQ multiplex PCR; TCRdb keeps only in-frame clonotypes and omits some of them. Counted here are roughly 320,000 clones, about nine tenths occurring once; the ten biggest clones make up around 15%. The chain combines TRBV20-1 with TRBJ2-4; D unresolved. The source is a young man in good health. What was sequenced was memory CD8+ T cells sorted from blood. The subset here: CD45RO+ cells pooled with CCR7-negative TemRA cells. The CDR3 protein is CSARRDIQYF. In nucleotides, the CDR3 is TGCAGTGCTAGAAGGGACATTCAGTACTTC.